The entry below describes one T cell receptor beta chain. The target antigen is unknown. These data come from a study of T cells in Graves' hyperthyroidism and ophthalmopathy. Amplified regions were TCR beta CDR3 sequences from RNA transcripts. Using the HTBI primer set, a first-round RT-PCR was run on the TCR CDR3. TCRdb reprocessed the multiplex PCR reads via MiXCR and lists one record per CDR3 protein. Of about 420,000 distinct CDR3 sequences listed, 15% to 17% were seen once; the top ten hold 11% to 15%. These patients, aged 18 to 65, had recently diagnosed hyperthyroidism lasting under 2 months. Patients showing uncontrolled infection, other autoimmune disease, pregnancy or lactation were ineligible. PBMCs were derived from around 10 ml fresh peripheral blood. General observations from the study: Most thyroid clonotypes expanded above 0.001 were also detected in blood.

Germline V gives CDR1 MDHEN, CDR2 SYDVKM. Trimming stripped 6 bases from V and 7 bases from J, with 21 bases between. This CDR3 has 15 residues. This receptor was identified in a woman aged 18-35 years with Graves' hyperthyroidism. The gene calls are TRBV28 and TRBJ1-1; D gene unclear. Sequencing used blood. CDR3 DNA sequence: TGTGCCAGCAGAGAAATCAGCTGGAGGAGGTTTGAAGCTTTCTTT. This encodes CASREISWRRFEAFF. Looking up the rest from reference TRBV28 and TRBJ1-1 gives the full variable domain: DVKVTQSSRYLVKRTGEKVFLECVQDMDHENMFWYRQDPGLGLRLIYFSYDVKMKEKGDIPEGYSVSREKKERFSLILESASTNQTSMYLCASREISWRRFEAFFGQGTRLTVV.